These 18 T cell receptor beta chains originate from one sample sequenced in a study of T-cell reconstitution after alpha-beta-depleted transplantation in children. Preparation of the TCRbeta library involved a method that used unique molecular identifiers. Via MiXCR, TCRdb re-called the PCR reads, giving one row per CDR3 protein. The sample includes around 450,000 distinct CDR3 sequences, about 10% of them seen just once. The sequencing here drew on PBMCs, taken before TCRalphabeta/CD19-depleted stem cell transplant. These receptors were collected from a child aged 2 to 15 with inherited bone marrow failure, due to receive a stem cell transplant.

Ten or more counts support this clonotype. The CDR3 DNA sequence: TGCAGTGCCATAGGCCGTGGAGATACGCAGTATTTT. Translating it yields CSAIGRGDTQYF. The V and J genes are TRBV20-1 and TRBJ2-3; D is uncertain. Germline V gene lookup returns CDR1 DFQATT and CDR2 SNEGSKA (reference sequence). The CDR3 extends over 12 amino acids. V shed 6 bases and J shed 5 bases, with 12 bases lying between them.

This clonotype was recorded many times. This chain joins TRBV7-9 and TRBJ2-7; D may match TRBD1 or TRBD2 (5 bases each). CDR1 is SEHNR, CDR2 FQNEAQ, per germline (reference sequence). Trimming took 5 bases from V and 0 from J, leaving 17 bases between them. The CDR3 sequence is 16 residues long. CDR3 coding DNA: TGTGCCAGCAGCCCGCCGCCGGGACGGAGCTCCTACGAGCAGTACTTC. Its translation: CASSPPPGRSSYEQYF.

This rearrangement joins TRBV20-1 to TRBJ2-7; 8 bases are a match to TRBD2. Germline V CDR1 and CDR2: DFQATT, SNEGSKA (reference sequence). The CDR3 runs 15 residues. V lost 3 bases and J lost 2; bases outside the gene matches: 9. The CDR3 region has the DNA TGCAGTGCTAGCGGGTTGCTAGCGGGCCCCTACGAGCAGTACTTC. Translating it yields CSASGLLAGPYEQYF.

This clonotype was seen many times. The rearrangement joins TRBV28 to TRBJ2-7; 8 nucleotides align to TRBD1. This CDR3 has 16 amino acids. V was pared by 5 bases and J by 0 bases, with 9 bases of the junction left unmatched. Germline V lookup: CDR1 MDHEN, CDR2 SYDVKM. The CDR3 DNA is TGTGCCAGCAGTCCCCCCGGGACAGGCTTCTCCTACGAGCAGTACTTC. Residues: CASSPPGTGFSYEQYF.

This clonotype was detected a few times. The V and J genes are TRBV6-5 and TRBJ1-3; TRBD1 aligns across 11 bases. The CDR3 runs 16 residues. The V gene end was trimmed by 3 bases and the J gene end by 4 bases; junction bases not matched to a gene: 5. Germline CDR1 reads MNHEY; CDR2 reads SVGAGI. CDR3 loop: CASSYGTGGIGNTIYF. In DNA form, the CDR3 reads TGTGCCAGCAGTTATGGGACAGGGGGGATAGGAAACACCATATATTTT.

The V gene is TRBV7-2, the J gene TRBJ2-7; 14 bases are shared with TRBD2. Germline CDR1 is SGHTA and CDR2 is FQGNSA. V was clipped by 5 bases and J by 2 bases; unmatched bases: 8. This CDR3 contains 17 residues. In nucleotides, the CDR3 is TGTGCCAGCAGCGCCAGGACTAGCGGGAGGAGGGCCTACGAGCAGTACTTC. Translation gives CASSARTSGRRAYEQYF.

This clonotype was seen only a few times. The chain carries TRBV30 and TRBJ2-1, with D perhaps matching TRBD2 (6 bases). The CDR3 covers 15 residues. Between the trimmed V and J ends, which lost 1 base and 0 bases, there was a span of 10 bases. Germline assignment: CDR1 GTSNPN and CDR2 SVGIG (reference sequence). The CDR3 DNA sequence: TGTGCCTGGAGTGATCTCGGGAGCTCCTACAATGAGCAGTTCTTC. Its protein product is CAWSDLGSSYNEQFF. The full variable domain, with the rest looked up from reference TRBV30 and TRBJ2-1, is SQTIHQWPATLVQPVGSPLSLECTVEGTSNPNLYWYRQAAGRGLQLLFYSVGIGQISSEVPQNLSASRPQDRQFILSSKKLLLSDSGFYLCAWSDLGSSYNEQFFGPGTRLTVL.

This clonotype was observed at least ten times. J is TRBJ2-1 and V is TRBV6-1, with D maybe TRBD2 (7 bases). V shed 6 bases and J shed 2 bases, with 17 bases lying between them. Germline V gene lookup returns CDR1 MNHNS and CDR2 SASEGT. The CDR3 loop spans 16 amino acids. In DNA form, the CDR3 reads TGTGCCAGCAGCCGGGAGTGGGGGGGCCCCTACAATGAGCAGTTCTTC. This translates into CASSREWGGPYNEQFF.

This clonotype was detected many times. The chain carries TRBV19 and TRBJ2-1, with 10 bases matching TRBD1. J lost 8 bases, V lost 5 bases, and 3 bases had no gene match. The CDR3 consists of 13 residues. Germline CDR1 LNHDA, CDR2 SQIVND (reference sequence). Here the CDR3 reads CASSGTGVDEQFF. CDR3 sequence (DNA): TGTGCCAGTAGTGGGACAGGGGTCGATGAGCAGTTCTTC.

This clonotype showed up many times. This chain joins TRBV4-3 and TRBJ1-1; D is perhaps TRBD1 (5 bases). V gave up 5 bases and J gave up 5 bases, with 12 bases separating them. Germline V CDR1 and CDR2: LGHNA, YSLEER. The CDR3 contains 13 residues. CDR3 amino acids: CASSLQEGTEAFF. Written as DNA, the CDR3 is TGCGCCAGCAGCTTACAGGAGGGGACTGAAGCTTTCTTT.

This clonotype was counted many times. In nucleotides, the CDR3 is TGTGCCAGCAGCCCGGACAGGGGAAGTTACGAGCAGTACTTC. Amino acid sequence: CASSPDRGSYEQYF. The V and J genes are TRBV7-9 and TRBJ2-7; 9 nucleotides align to TRBD1. The J segment lost 4 bases and the V segment lost 5 bases, leaving 6 bases of the junction unmatched. The CDR3 runs 14 residues. Germline V gives CDR1 SEHNR, CDR2 FQNEAQ (reference sequence).

The table lists this clonotype with many counts. The V gene is TRBV29-1, the J gene TRBJ2-2; perhaps TRBD2 as D (5 bases). CDR3 size: 12 residues. Trimming removed 4 bases at V and 7 bases at J, with 10 bases between. Germline V gene data show CDR1 as SQVTM and CDR2 as ANQGSEA. In nucleotides, the CDR3 is TGCAGCGTTGTGAGTGGAGGCGGGGAGCTGTTTTTT. Its translation: CSVVSGGGELFF.

This clonotype has a count of ten or more. The rearrangement joins TRBV20-1 to TRBJ2-3; D may match TRBD1 or TRBD2 (5 bases each). Per the germline V gene, CDR1 is DFQATT and CDR2 is SNEGSKA (reference sequence). There are 13 residues in the CDR3. Trimming stripped 6 bases from V and 5 bases from J, with 15 bases between. The CDR3 region is CSAPRGRGDTQYF. The CDR3 DNA sequence: TGCAGTGCCCCGAGGGGACGCGGAGATACGCAGTATTTT.

This clonotype was detected ten times or more. The V gene is TRBV27, the J gene TRBJ2-7; D is possibly TRBD1 (6 bases). CDR1 MNHEY and CDR2 SMNVEV come from the germline V gene (reference sequence). CDR3 length: 14 amino acids. Trimming cost V 9 bases and J 4 bases, with 19 bases left between them. CDR3 region: CARQGGGASYEQYF. The CDR3 DNA is TGTGCCAGACAAGGTGGGGGCGCATCGTACGAGCAGTACTTC.

This clonotype was counted ten times or more. This chain links TRBV3-1 with TRBJ2-3; perhaps TRBD1 as D (6 bases). This CDR3 has 16 amino acids. V was cut by 9 bases and J by 2 bases, with 21 bases left in between. The germline CDR1 and CDR2 sequences are LGHDT and YNNKEL (reference sequence). The CDR3 region is CASRQAHIIFTDTQYF. CDR3 coding DNA: TGTGCCAGTCGACAGGCCCATATAATATTCACAGATACGCAGTATTTT.

The table lists this clonotype with many counts. The chain joins TRBV10-3 to TRBJ2-2; 7 nucleotides align to TRBD1. V lost 6 bases and J lost 4; bases outside the gene matches: 8. CDR1 is ENHRY and CDR2 is SYGVKD in the germline V gene. This CDR3 spans 15 amino acids. CDR3 sequence: CAIRGDSLTTGELFF. The DNA of the CDR3 is TGTGCCATCAGGGGGGACAGTCTTACCACCGGGGAGCTGTTTTTT.

In this sample, this clonotype turned up many times. The chain links TRBV28 to TRBJ2-7; no firm D call. From germline, CDR1 is MDHEN and CDR2 SYDVKM. Trimming pared 5 bases from V and 3 bases from J, leaving 14 bases between. This CDR3 spans 14 amino acids. The CDR3 here is CASSPLLAVYEQYF. CDR3 in DNA: TGTGCCAGCAGTCCACTCTTGGCCGTCTACGAGCAGTACTTC.

This clonotype was picked up many times. CDR3 nucleotides: TGTGCCAGCAGCTTAGACCCCGGGACATCTGAAAAACTGTTTTTT. Translating it yields CASSLDPGTSEKLFF. The rearrangement joins TRBV7-9 to TRBJ1-4; D perhaps matches TRBD1 (6 bases). Germline lookup yields CDR1 SEHNR and CDR2 FQNEAQ (reference sequence). Trimming removed 1 base from V and 7 bases from J, with 13 bases in between. The CDR3 consists of 15 residues. Supplemented by reference TRBV7-9 and TRBJ1-4, the full variable domain reads DTGVSQNPRHKITKRGQNVTFRCDPISEHNRLYWYRQTLGQGPEFLTYFQNEAQLEKSRLLSDRFSAERPKGSFSTLEIQRTEQGDSAMYLCASSLDPGTSEKLFFGSGTQLSVL.